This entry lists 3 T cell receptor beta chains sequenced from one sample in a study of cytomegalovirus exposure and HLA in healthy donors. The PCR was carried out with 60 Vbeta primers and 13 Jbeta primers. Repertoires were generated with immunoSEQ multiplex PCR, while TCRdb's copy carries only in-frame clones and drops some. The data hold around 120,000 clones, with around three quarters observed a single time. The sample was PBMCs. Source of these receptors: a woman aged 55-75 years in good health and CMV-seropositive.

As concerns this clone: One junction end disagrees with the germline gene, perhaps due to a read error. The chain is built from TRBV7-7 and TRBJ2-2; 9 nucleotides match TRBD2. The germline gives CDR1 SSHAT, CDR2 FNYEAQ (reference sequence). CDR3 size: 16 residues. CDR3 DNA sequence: TGTGCTAGCAGCCCAAGACTAGCGGTCAGCACCGGGGAGCTGTTTTTT. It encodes CASSPRLAVSTGELFF.

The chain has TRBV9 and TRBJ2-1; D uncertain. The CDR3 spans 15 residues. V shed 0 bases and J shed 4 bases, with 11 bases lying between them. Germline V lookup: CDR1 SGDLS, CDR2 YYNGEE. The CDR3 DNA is TGTGCCAGCAGCGTAGGAGGAGACGGGTACAATGAGCAGTTCTTC. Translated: CASSVGGDGYNEQFF.

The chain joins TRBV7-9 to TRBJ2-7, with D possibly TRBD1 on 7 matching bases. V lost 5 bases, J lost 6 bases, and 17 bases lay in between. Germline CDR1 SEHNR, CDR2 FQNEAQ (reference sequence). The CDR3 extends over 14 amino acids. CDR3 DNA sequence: TGTGCCAGCAGCCCAGGAGGGTACAGGGGCGAGCAGTACTTC. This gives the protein CASSPGGYRGEQYF.